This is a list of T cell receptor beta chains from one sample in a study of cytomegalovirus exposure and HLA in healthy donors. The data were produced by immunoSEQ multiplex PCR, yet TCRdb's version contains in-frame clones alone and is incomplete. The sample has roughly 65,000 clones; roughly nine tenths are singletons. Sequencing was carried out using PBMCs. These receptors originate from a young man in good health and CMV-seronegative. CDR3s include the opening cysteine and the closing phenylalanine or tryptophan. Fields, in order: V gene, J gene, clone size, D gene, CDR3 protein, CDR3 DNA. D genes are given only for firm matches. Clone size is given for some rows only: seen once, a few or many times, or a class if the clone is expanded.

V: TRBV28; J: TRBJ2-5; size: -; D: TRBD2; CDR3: CASSLFFSGGPGETQYF; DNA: TGTGCCAGCAGTTTATTTTTTTCGGGAGGGCCGGGAGAGACCCAGTACTTC
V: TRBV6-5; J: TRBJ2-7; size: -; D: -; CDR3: CASSYSTGSVSYEQYF; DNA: TGTGCCAGCAGTTACTCGACCGGAAGCGTATCCTACGAGCAGTACTTC
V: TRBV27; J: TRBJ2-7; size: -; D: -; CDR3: CASSTHNSYEQYF; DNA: TGTGCCAGCAGTACTCATAACTCCTACGAGCAGTACTTC
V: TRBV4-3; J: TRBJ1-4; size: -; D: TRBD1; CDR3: CASSQGDRGGSEKLFF; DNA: TGCGCCAGCAGCCAAGGGGACAGGGGAGGAAGTGAAAAACTGTTTTTT
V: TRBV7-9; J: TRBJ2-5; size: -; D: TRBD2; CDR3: CASSLGGGGSFETQYF; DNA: TGTGCCAGCAGCTTAGGTGGTGGCGGGAGTTTTGAGACCCAGTACTTC
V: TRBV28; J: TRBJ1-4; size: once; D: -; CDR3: CASSRGINEKLFF; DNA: TGTGCCAGCAGTAGGGGTATTAATGAAAAACTGTTTTTT
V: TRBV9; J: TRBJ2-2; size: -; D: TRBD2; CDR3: CASSVVRLAENTGELFF; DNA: TGTGCCAGCAGCGTAGTTCGACTAGCGGAAAACACCGGGGAGCTGTTTTTT
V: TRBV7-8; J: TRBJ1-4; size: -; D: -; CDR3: CASRGAGLSQLNEKLFF; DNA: TGTGCCAGCAGGGGGGCAGGGCTCTCCCAACTTAATGAAAAACTGTTTTTT
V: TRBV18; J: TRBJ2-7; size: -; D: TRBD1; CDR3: CASSPQTGGAVNEQYF; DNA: TGTGCCAGCTCACCCCAGACAGGGGGGGCGGTGAACGAGCAGTACTTC
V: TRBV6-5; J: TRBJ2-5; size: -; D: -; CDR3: CASRSYEANQETQYF; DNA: TGTGCCAGCAGGTCCTACGAGGCTAACCAAGAGACCCAGTACTTC
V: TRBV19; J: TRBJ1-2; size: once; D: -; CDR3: CASSIPGGTRDYGYTF; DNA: TGTGCCAGTAGTATACCCGGGGGGACTCGAGACTATGGCTACACCTTC
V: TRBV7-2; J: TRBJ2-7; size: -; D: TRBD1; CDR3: CASSPGTGGLSYEQYF; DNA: TGTGCCAGCAGCCCAGGGACAGGGGGCCTCTCCTACGAGCAGTACTTC
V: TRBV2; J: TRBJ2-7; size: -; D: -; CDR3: CASSTTSGSYF; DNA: TGTGCCAGCAGTACCACATCCGGGAGTTACTTC
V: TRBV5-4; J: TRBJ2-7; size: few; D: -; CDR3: CASSLAGPDEQYF; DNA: TGTGCCAGCAGCTTGGCAGGGCCGGACGAGCAGTACTTC
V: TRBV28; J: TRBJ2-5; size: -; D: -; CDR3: CASQVHQETQYF; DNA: TGTGCCAGTCAGGTCCACCAAGAGACCCAGTACTTC
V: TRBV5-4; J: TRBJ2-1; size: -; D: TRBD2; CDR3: CASSLAGGPIHEQFF; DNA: TGTGCCAGCAGCCTAGCGGGAGGGCCTATCCATGAGCAGTTCTTC
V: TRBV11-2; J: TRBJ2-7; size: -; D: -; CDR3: CASSFAQGPYEQYF; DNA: TGTGCCAGCAGCTTTGCACAGGGCCCCTACGAGCAGTACTTC
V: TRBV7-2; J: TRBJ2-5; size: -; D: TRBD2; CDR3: CASSFLAGQETQYF; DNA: TGTGCCAGCAGCTTTCTAGCGGGACAAGAGACCCAGTACTTC
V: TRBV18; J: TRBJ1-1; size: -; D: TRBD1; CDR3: CASSPRDRDTEAFF; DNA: TGTGCCAGCTCACCACGAGACAGGGACACTGAAGCTTTCTTT
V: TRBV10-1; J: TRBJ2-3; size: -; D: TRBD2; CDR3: CASSDPSGHTDTQYF; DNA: TGCGCCAGCAGTGATCCTAGCGGACACACAGATACGCAGTATTTT
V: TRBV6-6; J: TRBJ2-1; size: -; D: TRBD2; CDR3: CASRGGRLAVQQFF; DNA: TGTGCCAGCAGGGGCGGAAGACTAGCGGTACAGCAGTTCTTC
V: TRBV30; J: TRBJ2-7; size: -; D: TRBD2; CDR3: CAWRGGLAGVLEQYF; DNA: TGTGCCTGGAGGGGGGGGCTAGCGGGAGTGCTCGAGCAGTACTTC
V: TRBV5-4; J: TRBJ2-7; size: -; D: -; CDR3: CASSLAGIGYEQYF; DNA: TGTGCCAGCAGCTTGGCCGGGATTGGCTACGAGCAGTACTTC
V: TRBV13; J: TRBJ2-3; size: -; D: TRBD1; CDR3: CASSSRDRDTDTQYF; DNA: TGTGCCAGCAGCTCCCGGGACAGGGACACAGATACGCAGTATTTT
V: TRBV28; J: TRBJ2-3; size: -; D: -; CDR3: CASSPPRGQMHF; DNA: TGTGCCAGCAGTCCGCCCCGAGGACAGATGCATTTT
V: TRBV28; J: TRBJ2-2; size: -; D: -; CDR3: CASSPPVNANTGELFF; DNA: TGTGCCAGCAGTCCGCCGGTCAACGCGAACACCGGGGAGCTGTTTTTT
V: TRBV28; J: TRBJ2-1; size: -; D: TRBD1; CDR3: CASRAQTGVSYNEQFF; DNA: TGTGCCAGCAGGGCCCAGACAGGGGTCTCCTACAATGAGCAGTTCTTC
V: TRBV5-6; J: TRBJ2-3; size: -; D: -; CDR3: CASSFFDSHTDTQYF; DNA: TGTGCCAGCAGCTTTTTTGACAGCCACACAGATACGCAGTATTTT
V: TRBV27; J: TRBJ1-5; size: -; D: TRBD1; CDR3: CASSLGQGGQPQHF; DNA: TGTGCCAGCAGTTTGGGACAGGGAGGTCAGCCCCAGCATTTT
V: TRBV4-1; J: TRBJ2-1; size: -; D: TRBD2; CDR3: CASSHPGLAEGGYNEQFF; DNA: TGCGCCAGCAGCCATCCGGGACTAGCGGAGGGGGGATACAATGAGCAGTTCTTC
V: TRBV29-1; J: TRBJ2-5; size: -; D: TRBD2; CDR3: CSVGTSGETQYF; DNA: TGCAGCGTTGGGACTAGCGGGGAGACCCAGTACTTC
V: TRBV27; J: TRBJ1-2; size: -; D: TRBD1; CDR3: CASSLWAVGTGVLGYTF; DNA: TGTGCCAGCAGTTTGTGGGCGGTCGGGACAGGGGTATTGGGCTACACCTTC
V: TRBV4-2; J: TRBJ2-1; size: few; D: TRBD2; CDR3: CASSQDMGTSDEQFF; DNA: TGTGCCAGCAGCCAAGATATGGGGACTAGCGATGAGCAGTTCTTC
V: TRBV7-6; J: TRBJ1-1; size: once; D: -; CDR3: CASSHGTTEAFF; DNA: TGTGCCAGCAGCCACGGGACAACTGAAGCTTTCTTT
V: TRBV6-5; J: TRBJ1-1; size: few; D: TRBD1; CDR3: CASSDRATEAFF; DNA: TGTGCCAGCAGTGACAGGGCCACTGAAGCTTTCTTT
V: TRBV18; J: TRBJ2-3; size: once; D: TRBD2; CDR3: CASSPLAGGSTDTQYF; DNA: TGTGCCAGCTCACCTCTCGCGGGAGGGAGCACAGATACGCAGTATTTT
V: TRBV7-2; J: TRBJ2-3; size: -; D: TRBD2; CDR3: CASSLFQREGADTQYF; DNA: TGTGCCAGCAGCCTCTTCCAGCGGGAGGGAGCAGATACGCAGTATTTT
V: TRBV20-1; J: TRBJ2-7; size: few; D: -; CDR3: CSARGGERQYF; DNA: TGCAGTGCTAGAGGCGGGGAGAGGCAGTACTTC
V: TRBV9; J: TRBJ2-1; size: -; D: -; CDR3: CASSTTSMYIVPEQFF; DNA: TGTGCCAGCAGCACGACTAGTATGTACATCGTTCCTGAGCAGTTCTTC
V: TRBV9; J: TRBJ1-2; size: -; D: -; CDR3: CASSVGSMLGDYGYTF; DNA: TGTGCCAGCAGCGTGGGATCCATGCTCGGGGACTATGGCTACACCTTC
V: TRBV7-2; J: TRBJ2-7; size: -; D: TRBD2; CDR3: CASSSIGGDFYEQYF; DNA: TGTGCCAGCAGCTCCATTGGGGGGGACTTCTACGAGCAGTACTTC
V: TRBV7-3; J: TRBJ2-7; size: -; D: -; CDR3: CASSGMAGYYEQYF; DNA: TGTGCCAGCAGCGGAATGGCAGGATACTACGAGCAGTACTTC
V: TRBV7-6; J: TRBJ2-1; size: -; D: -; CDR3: CASSPAGSSYNEQFF; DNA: TGTGCCAGCAGTCCGGCGGGAAGCTCCTACAATGAGCAGTTCTTC
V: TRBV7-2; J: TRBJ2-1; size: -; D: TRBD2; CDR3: CASSLARTSGYNEQFF; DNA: TGTGCCAGCAGCTTAGCCCGGACTAGCGGTTACAATGAGCAGTTCTTC
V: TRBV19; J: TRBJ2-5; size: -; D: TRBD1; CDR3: CASSMGTGTARETQYF; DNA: TGTGCCAGTAGTATGGGGACCGGGACAGCCCGAGAGACCCAGTACTTC
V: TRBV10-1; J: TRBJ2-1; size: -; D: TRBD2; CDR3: CASSDEGLGYNEQFF; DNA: TGCGCCAGCAGTGACGAAGGACTAGGGTACAATGAGCAGTTCTTC
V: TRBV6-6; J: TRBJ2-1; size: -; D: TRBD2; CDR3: CASSYRRPAGDDEQFF; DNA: TGTGCCAGCAGTTACCGTCGCCCAGCGGGAGATGATGAGCAGTTCTTC
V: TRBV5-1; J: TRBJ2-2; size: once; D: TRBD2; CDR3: CASSLNVAGELYGELFF; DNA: TGCGCCAGCAGCTTGAACGTAGCGGGAGAACTGTACGGGGAGCTGTTTTTT
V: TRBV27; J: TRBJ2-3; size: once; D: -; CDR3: CASSFVTGVIDTQYF; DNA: TGTGCCAGCAGTTTCGTCACGGGGGTTATAGATACGCAGTATTTT
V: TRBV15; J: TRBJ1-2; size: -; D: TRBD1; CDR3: CATSSYTDRAYGYTF; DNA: TGTGCCACCAGCAGTTACACCGACAGGGCCTATGGCTACACCTTC